The sequence of this TCR beta chain was determined in a study of shared clonotypes between healthy human individuals. TCRdb's copy holds only in-frame clones and misses some; the assay was immunoSEQ multiplex PCR. The sample has approximately 1.5 million clones; 98% are singletons. The CDR3 has 15 residues. The ends were cut back, 2 bases at V and 3 bases at J, with 14 bases in the middle. Germline assignment: CDR1 SGHTS and CDR2 YDEGEE. The specimen sequenced was naive CD4+ T cells sorted from blood. The subset denotes: CD45RA+ positively selected. The V and J genes are TRBV5-8 and TRBJ2-5; perhaps TRBD2 as D (6 bases). The sequence was obtained from a man in his thirties or forties in good health. CDR3 region: CASSLGEVGKETQYF. Written as DNA, the CDR3 is TGTGCCAGCAGCTTAGGGGAGGTAGGGAAAGAGACCCAGTACTTC.